This TCR beta chain originates from a study of blood T cells in healthy people across ages. Study conclusions and caveats: Age brought a roughly linear fall in TCR beta diversity measured per million T cells. The long-lived group displayed more naive CD4+ cells, plus higher diversity, than the aged donors did.

A J-beta primer mix and a sample-barcoded 5' primer were used in a second PCR of about 6 to 12 cycles. Each CDR3 protein gets one entry after TCRdb re-called the 5' RACE reads with MiXCR. This table has a few hundred thousand distinct CDR3 sequences, approximately 47% appearing once. As for this clonotype: Antigen: not known.

This CDR3 contains 13 residues. Germline CDR1 SNHLY, CDR2 FYNNEI. With 5 bases removed from V and 10 bases from J, the gap between germline ends came to 12 bases. V is TRBV2 and J is TRBJ1-6; D gene unclear. This clonotype was sampled from a man aged 60-69 years in good health. The sample was blood. Here the CDR3 reads CASSPGTDSPLHF. The CDR3 DNA follows: TGTGCCAGCAGTCCCGGAACTGACTCACCCCTCCACTTT.